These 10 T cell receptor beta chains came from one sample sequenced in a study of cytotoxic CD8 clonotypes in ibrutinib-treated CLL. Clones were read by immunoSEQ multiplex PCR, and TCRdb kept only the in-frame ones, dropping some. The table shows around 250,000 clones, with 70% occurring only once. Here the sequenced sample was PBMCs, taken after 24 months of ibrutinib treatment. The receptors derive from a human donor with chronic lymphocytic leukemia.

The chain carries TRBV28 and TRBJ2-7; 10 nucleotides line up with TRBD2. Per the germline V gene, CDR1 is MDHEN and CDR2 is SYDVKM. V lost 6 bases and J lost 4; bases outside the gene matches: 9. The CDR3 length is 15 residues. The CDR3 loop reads CASSAPRTSGYEQYF. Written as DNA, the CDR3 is TGTGCCAGCAGCGCACCTCGGACTAGCGGTTACGAGCAGTACTTC.

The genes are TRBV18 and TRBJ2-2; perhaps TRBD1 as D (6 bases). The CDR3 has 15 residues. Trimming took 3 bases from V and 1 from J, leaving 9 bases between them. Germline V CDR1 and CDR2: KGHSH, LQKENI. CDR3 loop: CASSPPGQNTGELFF. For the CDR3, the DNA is TGTGCCAGCTCACCGCCGGGACAGAACACCGGGGAGCTGTTTTTT.

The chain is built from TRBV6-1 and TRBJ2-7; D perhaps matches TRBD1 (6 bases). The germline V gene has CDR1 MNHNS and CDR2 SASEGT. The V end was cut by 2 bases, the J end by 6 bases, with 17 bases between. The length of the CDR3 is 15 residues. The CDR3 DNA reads TGTGCCAGCAGTGAATTCCCAGGGGCGAACTTCGAGCAGTACTTC. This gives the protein CASSEFPGANFEQYF.

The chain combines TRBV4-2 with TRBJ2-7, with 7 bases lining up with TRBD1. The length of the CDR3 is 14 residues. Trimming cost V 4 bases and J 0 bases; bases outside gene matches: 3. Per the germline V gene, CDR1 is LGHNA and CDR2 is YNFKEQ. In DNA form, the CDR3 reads TGTGCCAGCAGCCCAGGGGGTACCTCCTACGAGCAGTACTTC. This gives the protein CASSPGGTSYEQYF.

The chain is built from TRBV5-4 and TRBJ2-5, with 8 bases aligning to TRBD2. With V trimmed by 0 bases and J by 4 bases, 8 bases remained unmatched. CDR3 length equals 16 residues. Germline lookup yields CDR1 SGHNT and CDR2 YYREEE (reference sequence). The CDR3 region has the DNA TGTGCCAGCAGCTTGGCTCAGCGGGAGTCCGGAGAGACCCAGTACTTC. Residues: CASSLAQRESGETQYF.

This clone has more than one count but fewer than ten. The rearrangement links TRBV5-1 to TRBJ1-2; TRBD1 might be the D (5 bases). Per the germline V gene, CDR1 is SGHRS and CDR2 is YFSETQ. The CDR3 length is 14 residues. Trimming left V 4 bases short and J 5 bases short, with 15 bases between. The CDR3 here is CASSAGAGLYGYTF. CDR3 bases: TGCGCCAGCAGCGCCGGGGCAGGGCTTTATGGCTACACCTTC.

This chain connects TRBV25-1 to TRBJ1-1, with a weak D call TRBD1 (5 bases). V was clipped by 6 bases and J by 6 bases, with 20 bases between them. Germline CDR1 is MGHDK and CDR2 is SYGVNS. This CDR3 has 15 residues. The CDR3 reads CASSASGGVLAEAFF. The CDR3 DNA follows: TGTGCCAGCAGCGCCAGTGGGGGGGTTCTCGCTGAAGCTTTCTTT.

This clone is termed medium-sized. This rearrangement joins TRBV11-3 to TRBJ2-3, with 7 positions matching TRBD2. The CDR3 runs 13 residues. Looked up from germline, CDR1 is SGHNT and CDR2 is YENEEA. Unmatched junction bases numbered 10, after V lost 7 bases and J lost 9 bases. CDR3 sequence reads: CASTPGGGATQYF. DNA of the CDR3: TGTGCCAGCACCCCAGGCGGGGGAGCAACGCAGTATTTT.

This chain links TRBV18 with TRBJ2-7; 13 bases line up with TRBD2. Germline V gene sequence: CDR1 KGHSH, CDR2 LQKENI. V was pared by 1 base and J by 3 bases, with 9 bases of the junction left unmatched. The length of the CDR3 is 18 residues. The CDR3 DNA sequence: TGTGCCAGCTCACCACAGGACAGGGGACTAGCGGGGATCTACGAGCAGTACTTC. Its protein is CASSPQDRGLAGIYEQYF. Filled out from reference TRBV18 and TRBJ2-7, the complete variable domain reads NAGVMQNPRHLVRRRGQEARLRCSPMKGHSHVYWYRQLPEEGLKFMVYLQKENIIDESGMPKERFSAEFPKEGPSILRIQQVVRGDSAAYFCASSPQDRGLAGIYEQYFGPGTRLTVT.

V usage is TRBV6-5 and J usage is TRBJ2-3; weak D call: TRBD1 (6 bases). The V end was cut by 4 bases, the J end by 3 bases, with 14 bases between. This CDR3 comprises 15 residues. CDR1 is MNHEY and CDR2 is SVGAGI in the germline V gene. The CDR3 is CASSWATGSTDTQYF. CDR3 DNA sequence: TGTGCCAGCAGTTGGGCGACAGGATCGACAGATACGCAGTATTTT.